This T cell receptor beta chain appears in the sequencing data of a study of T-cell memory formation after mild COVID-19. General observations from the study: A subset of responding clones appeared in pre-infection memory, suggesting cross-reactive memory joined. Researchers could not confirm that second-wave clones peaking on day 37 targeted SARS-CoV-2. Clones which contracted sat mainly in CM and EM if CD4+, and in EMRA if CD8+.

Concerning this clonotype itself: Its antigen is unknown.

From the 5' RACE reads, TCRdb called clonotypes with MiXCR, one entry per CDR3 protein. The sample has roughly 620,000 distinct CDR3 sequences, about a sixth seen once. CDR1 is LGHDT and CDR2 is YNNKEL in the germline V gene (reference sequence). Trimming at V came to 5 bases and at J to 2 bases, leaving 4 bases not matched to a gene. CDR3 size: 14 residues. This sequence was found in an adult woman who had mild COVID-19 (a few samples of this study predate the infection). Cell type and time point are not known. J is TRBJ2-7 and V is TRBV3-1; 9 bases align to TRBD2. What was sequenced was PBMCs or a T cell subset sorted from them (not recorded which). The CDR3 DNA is TGTGCCAGCAGCTCCGGGACTAGCCCCTACGAGCAGTACTTC. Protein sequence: CASSSGTSPYEQYF.